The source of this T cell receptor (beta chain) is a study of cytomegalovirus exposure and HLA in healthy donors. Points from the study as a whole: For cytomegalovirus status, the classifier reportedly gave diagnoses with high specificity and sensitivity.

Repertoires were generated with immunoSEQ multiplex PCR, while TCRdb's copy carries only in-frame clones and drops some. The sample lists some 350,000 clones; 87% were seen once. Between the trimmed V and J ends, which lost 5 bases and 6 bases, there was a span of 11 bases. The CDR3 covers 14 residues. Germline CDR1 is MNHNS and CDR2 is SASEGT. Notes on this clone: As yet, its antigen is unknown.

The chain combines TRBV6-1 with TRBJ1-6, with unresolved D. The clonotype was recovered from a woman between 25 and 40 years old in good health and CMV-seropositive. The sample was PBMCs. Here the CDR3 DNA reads TGTGCCAGCAGTCCAAAGACGAGTAATTCACCCCTCCACTTT. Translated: CASSPKTSNSPLHF.